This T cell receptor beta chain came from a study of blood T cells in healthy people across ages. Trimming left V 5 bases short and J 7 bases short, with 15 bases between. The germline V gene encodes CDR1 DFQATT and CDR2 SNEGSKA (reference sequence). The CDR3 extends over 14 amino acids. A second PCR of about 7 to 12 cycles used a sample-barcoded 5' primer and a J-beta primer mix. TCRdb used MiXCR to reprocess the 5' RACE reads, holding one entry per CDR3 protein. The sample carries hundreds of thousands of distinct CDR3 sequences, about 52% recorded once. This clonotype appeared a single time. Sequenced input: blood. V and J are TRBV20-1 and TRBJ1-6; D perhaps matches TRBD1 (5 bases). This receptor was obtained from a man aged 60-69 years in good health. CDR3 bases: TGCAGTGCTGTTGCAGGGAGGTCGAATTCACCCCTCCACTTT. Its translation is CSAVAGRSNSPLHF.